This T cell receptor beta chain was captured in a study of PD-1 blockade in mismatch repair-deficient tumors. Study-level results: Tumor-resident clones, often absent from pretreatment blood, expanded after pembrolizumab and then contracted.

Of note for this clone: Its specificity is not known.

Repertoires were generated with immunoSEQ multiplex PCR, while TCRdb's copy carries only in-frame clones and drops some. The sample includes around 40,000 clones, around 80% of them seen just once. Germline CDR1 and CDR2: SGHTA and FQGNSA. After removal of 1 base from V and 4 bases from J, the junction contained 6 bases not matched to a gene. The CDR3 runs to 15 residues. Mismatch repair deficiency was confirmed in all patients, by PCR or immunohistochemistry. The clonotype comes from an adult with mismatch repair-deficient cancer. The sequencing here drew on PBMCs, taken approximately 41 weeks after starting pembrolizumab. The genes are TRBV7-2 and TRBJ1-2, with 7 bases identical to TRBD1. The DNA of the CDR3 is TGTGCCAGCAGCTTAGGAGGGGGCGCGGGCTATGGCTACACCTTC. This translates into CASSLGGGAGYGYTF. Filled out from reference TRBV7-2 and TRBJ1-2, the complete variable domain reads GAGVSQSPSNKVTEKGKDVELRCDPISGHTALYWYRQSLGQGLEFLIYFQGNSAPDKSGLPSDRFSAERTGGSVSTLTIQRTQQEDSAVYLCASSLGGGAGYGYTFGSGTRLTVV.